The T cell receptor (beta chain) described here comes from a study of shared clonotypes between healthy human individuals. With 0 bases removed from V and 3 bases from J, the gap between germline ends came to 14 bases. This CDR3 comprises 16 residues. Germline CDR1 is SQVTM and CDR2 is ANQGSEA. All of the donors resided in Nashville, Tennessee, and each was a Caucasian adult. CD4+ cells yielded CD45RA+ naive and CD45RA-negative memory subsets. Some clones are missing from TCRdb's copy, which holds only in-frame ones; the method was immunoSEQ multiplex PCR. The repertoire holds fewer than 1.8 million clones, approximately 98.5% seen once, with around 0.38% in the top ten.

The chain uses TRBV29-1 and TRBJ1-4; D is undetermined. The TCR comes from a man aged 25-45 years in good health. Material for sequencing was naive CD4+ T cells sorted from blood. As to subset: CD45RA+ positively selected. In DNA form, the CDR3 reads TGCAGCGTTGAAGATCCCCGGGCCCCTTCTAATGAAAAACTGTTTTTT. Translation gives CSVEDPRAPSNEKLFF.